This TCR beta chain came from a study of cytomegalovirus exposure and HLA in healthy donors (TCRdb year 2017). About the full investigation: In an earlier analysis of about 560 of the donors, 276 Gb of sequence data and approximately 120 million unique TCR beta sequences from about 180 million T cells were reported. An early release that covered about 600 HLA-typed donors contained approximately 300 gigabases of sequencing data and some 87 million unique TCR sequences. Among the roughly 410 genotyped donors, around 81% belonged to the genetic ancestry cluster associated with self-reported Caucasian donors. The aim of the study was to test whether cataloging public T cell receptors could identify signatures of past pathogen exposure. Using immunosequencing, the study profiled T cell repertoires from roughly 650 subjects and related those repertoires to cytomegalovirus serostatus. A separate validation cohort of approximately 120 different subjects was used in addition to the approximately 700-subject first cohort. To predict cytomegalovirus infection status, the study brought together high-throughput TCR immunosequencing, statistical association of individual TCRs with disease status, and machine learning. In a later analysis, previously published TCR beta repertoires from 666 donors were re-analyzed and high-resolution HLA genotyping was added so that TCR occurrence patterns could be studied. The later analysis used no new phenotypic data to find candidate immune exposures, relying instead on TCR beta sequences and their occurrence across donors. To decide whether each TCR beta V gene segment behaved as functional or pseudogenic, an earlier analysis of approximately 620 of the donors relied on high-throughput TCR beta sequencing. Donor age, sex, ethnicity and CMV serostatus were collected together with the repertoire data. In a later genetic analysis, genome-wide SNP genotypes for about 60% of the 666 donors were used, and that subset was treated as a discovery cohort. Every repertoire in the discovery cohort had been generated on one and the same sequencing platform. HLA typing included class I and class II loci at four-digit resolution. The number of typed donors differed by locus: 629-630 for A, B, C, DRB1 and DQB1; approximately 520 for DQA1; approximately 610 for DPA1; and about 450 for DPB1. Five DR-DQ haplotypes were treated as single units for association and clustering because of strong linkage in the cohort. Among roughly 400 genotyped donors of the cohort, an average of about 240,000 unique TCR beta nucleotide sequences was sequenced per donor, of which about 20% were non-productive.

Library preparation employed the immunoSEQ multiplex PCR assay. The multiplex PCR relied on a mix of 60 forward primers for TCR Vbeta segments and 13 reverse primers for TCR Jbeta segments. A multiplex PCR assay on genomic DNA amplified the CDR3 region of rearranged TCR beta genes. The Illumina HiSeq System was used to sequence the amplified TCR beta libraries as 87-base-pair reads. The authors' pipeline ran thus. A later analysis counted approximately 84 million unique TCR beta chains across the approximately 700 repertoires, and roughly 9.9 million of these chains were shared by at least two donors. Raw reads were error-corrected and collapsed into unique sequences with a nearest-neighbor algorithm that merged closely related sequences to remove PCR and sequencing errors. To assign V, D and J gene segments, CDR3 sequences were aligned to IMGT reference sequences. Each retained sequence needed at least a six-nucleotide match to both a V gene segment and a J gene segment. Rearrangements were classified as productive when the CDR3 lacked stop codons and remained in frame with V and J, and all other rearrangements were classified as non-productive. Following IMGT convention, CDR3 was defined as the stretch from the second conserved V-encoded cysteine to the conserved J-encoded phenylalanine. Sequences without an unambiguous match to a single V gene segment were excluded from the earlier analysis of almost 600 of the donors. In an earlier analysis of 587 of the donors, V segments were called functional above 56.7% productive rearrangements and were called segregating when the between-donor standard deviation exceeded 5%. To diagnose cytomegalovirus status from the catalog of TCR beta chain sequences, a statistical classification framework was built. In a later analysis, V and J genes were assigned by comparing TCR nucleotide sequences against IMGT/GENE-DB human TR gene sequences. In a later analysis, CDR3 sequences and most-parsimonious VDJ recombination scenarios were assigned using the TCRdist pipeline. In a later analysis, each TCR beta chain was defined by its CDR3 amino acid sequence together with its V-gene family, and reads lacking a unique V-gene family were excluded. As a way to deal with suspected cross-contamination and a sequencing artifact, a later analysis dropped 640 or so nucleotide sequences that were highly shared and had low generation probability. A later analysis calculated a clonal expansion index for each public chain from normalized within-repertoire ranks of inferred template counts. In a later analysis, generation probabilities were computed with a VDJ recombination model fitted to out-of-frame rearrangements, and the resulting probabilities were checked against IGoR. Hypergeometric tests were used in a later analysis to score TCR-TCR, TCR-HLA and TCR-CMV co-occurrence, with a repertoire-size bias correction applied to the TCR pairs. False discovery rates were estimated in a later analysis by permuting HLA or CMV assignments 20 times. In a later analysis, co-occurring TCRs were grouped with DBSCAN, and TCRdist sequence similarity was added when clustering was performed within HLA-allele-positive subsets. Repertoires with fewer than 30,000 or more than 120,000 public chains were left out of co-occurrence clustering, as were roughly five repertoires with anomalous nucleotide sharing. TCRdb mirrors the immuneACCESS table, restricted to in-frame sequences. Some clones are absent from its copies; in checked studies, under half trace to an unresolved V gene, and the reason for the others is unknown. The D gene and trimming were derived from the DNA, and the V and J assignments and clone size from that table. In this sample the table shows more than 95,000 clones, 64% of which occur a single time. The top ten constitute roughly 3.2% of the sample.

The cohort was made up of about 610 healthy bone marrow donors. All cohort members were sampled while nominally healthy, although unrecorded immune exposures were likely present. The donor was CMV seronegative and belonged to the group of 380 or so seronegative cohort members. A peripheral blood sample was provided by each donor, and peripheral blood mononuclear cells were used for TCR beta sequencing. The Qiagen DNeasy Blood Extraction Kit was used to extract genomic DNA from the blood cell samples. Comments on this clone: Its recognized antigen is unknown. The record has no base qualities; no much larger clone is one base away.

The CDR3, cysteine through phenylalanine, is 17 amino acids long. Of the read, only the CDR3 DNA is kept; its 51 bases are in frame from base 1. Reading the germline V gene (reference sequence) gives CDR1 SEHNR and CDR2 FQNEAQ. Trimming removed 1 base from V and 0 bases from J, leaving 14 bases between the germline ends. What the work shows at the level of the full study, not this receptor alone: A cluster of highly shared sequence variants was judged likely to be a technical artifact of the sequencing pipeline. A later analysis found that TCR association rates varied across HLA loci, with DRB1 alleles showing the most associated TCRs and HLA-C alleles the fewest. An association between a missense DCLRE1C variant and V-gene and J-gene trimming of TCR beta chains was found in a later genetic analysis and replicated in an independent cohort. In a later analysis, 16,951 TCR beta sequences were associated with specific HLA alleles at a false discovery rate of 0.05. According to a later genetic analysis, donors in an Asian-associated ancestry cluster had fewer N-insertions in productive TCRs than the approximately 670-donor mean. In a later analysis, several top co-occurrence clusters were reported to appear linked to parvovirus B19, influenza, CMV and Epstein-Barr virus. In a later analysis, HLA-associated TCR beta chains showed more clonal expansion and lower generation probabilities than non-associated chains that were equally common. Because HLA typing was unavailable for some donors at each locus, only the typed subset was used in association tests. Most TCR sequences were observed very rarely across donors, whereas some public TCRs were present in many individuals. Broadly in line with IMGT annotations, most TCR beta V segments showed up in productive rearrangements about 87% or about 30% of the time in an earlier analysis of about 500 of the donors. Correlated functional status among segregating V segments might reflect linkage disequilibrium, but an unknown experimental factor could not be ruled out. Strong co-occurrence of HLA alleles, especially DR and DQ, made assigning TCR associations to individual alleles difficult. The authors suggested that the approach could potentially be generalized to other disease states and immunological phenotypes. The study listed 150 to 200 TCR beta chains as associated with cytomegalovirus. The earlier analysis of 587 of the donors excluded seventeen rarely observed V segments, including chromosome 9 orphons, because counts were too low. Most CMV-associated TCR beta chains appeared to be HLA-restricted in a later analysis, and the HLA associations seemed to be driven largely by CMV exposure. Some IMGT-functional V segments, including TRBV6-2 and TRBV6-3, could not be told apart with the 87-base-pair reads, so those segments were excluded. Presence/absence analyses assumed roughly uniform sequencing depth across donors, an assumption that may not hold. A few of the identified cytomegalovirus-associated TCR beta chains were confirmed in vitro to be specific for cytomegalovirus antigens. The classifier was reported to diagnose cytomegalovirus status with high specificity and sensitivity in both the original and validation cohorts. A further reported finding was that TCR beta sequences accurately predicted the HLA-A and HLA-B alleles for most subjects in the first cohort. The only immune exposure information available for the cohort was CMV serostatus. In this cohort, only TCR beta chains were sequenced, and detectable features were limited by the absence of alpha or paired-chain data.

Sequenced input: PBMCs. This sequence uses TRBV7-9 and TRBJ2-3, with the D gene not clear enough to name. This clonotype was obtained from a man between 60 and 75 years old in good health and CMV-seronegative. The CDR3 protein sequence reads: CASSLVKSLTSTDTQYF. In nucleotide form, the sequence is TGTGCCAGCAGCTTAGTTAAGAGCCTGACTAGCACAGATACGCAGTATTTT.